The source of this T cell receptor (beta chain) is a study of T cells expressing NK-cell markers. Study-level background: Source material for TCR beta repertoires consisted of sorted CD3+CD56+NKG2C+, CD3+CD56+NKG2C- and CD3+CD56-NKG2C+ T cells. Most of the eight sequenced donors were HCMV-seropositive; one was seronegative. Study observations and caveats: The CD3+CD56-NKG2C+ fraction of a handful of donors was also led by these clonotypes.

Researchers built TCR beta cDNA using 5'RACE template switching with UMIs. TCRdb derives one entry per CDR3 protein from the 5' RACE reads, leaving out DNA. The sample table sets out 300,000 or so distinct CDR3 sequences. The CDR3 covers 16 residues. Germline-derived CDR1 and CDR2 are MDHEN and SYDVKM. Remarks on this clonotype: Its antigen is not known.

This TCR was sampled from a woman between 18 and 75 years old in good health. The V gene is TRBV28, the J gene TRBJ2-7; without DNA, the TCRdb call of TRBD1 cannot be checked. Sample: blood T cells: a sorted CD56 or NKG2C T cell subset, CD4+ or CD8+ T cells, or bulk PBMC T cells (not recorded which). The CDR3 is CASPPPLGTGSYEQYF.